Given below is one TCR beta chain in context. The data were obtained in a study of blood T cell repertoires in COVID-19. Between the trimmed V and J ends, which lost 0 bases and 4 bases, there was a span of 3 bases. The CDR3 consists of 13 residues. Per germline, CDR1 KGHSH and CDR2 LQKENI. Assay used: immunoSEQ multiplex PCR; TCRdb lists only in-frame clones, some missing. The table shows 200,000 or so clones, with approximately 85% occurring only once. Sequenced sample: peripheral blood. The chain employs TRBV18 and TRBJ2-2; D uncertain. The TCR sequence derives from a human donor with active or convalescent COVID-19. The donor label of this sample is uncertain. Written as DNA, the CDR3 is TGTGCCAGCTCACCACCGGCCACCGGGGAGCTGTTTTTT. Translating gives CASSPPATGELFF. Using reference TRBV18 and TRBJ2-2 for the parts outside the CDR3, the full variable domain is NAGVMQNPRHLVRRRGQEARLRCSPMKGHSHVYWYRQLPEEGLKFMVYLQKENIIDESGMPKERFSAEFPKEGPSILRIQQVVRGDSAAYFCASSPPATGELFFGEGSRLTVL.